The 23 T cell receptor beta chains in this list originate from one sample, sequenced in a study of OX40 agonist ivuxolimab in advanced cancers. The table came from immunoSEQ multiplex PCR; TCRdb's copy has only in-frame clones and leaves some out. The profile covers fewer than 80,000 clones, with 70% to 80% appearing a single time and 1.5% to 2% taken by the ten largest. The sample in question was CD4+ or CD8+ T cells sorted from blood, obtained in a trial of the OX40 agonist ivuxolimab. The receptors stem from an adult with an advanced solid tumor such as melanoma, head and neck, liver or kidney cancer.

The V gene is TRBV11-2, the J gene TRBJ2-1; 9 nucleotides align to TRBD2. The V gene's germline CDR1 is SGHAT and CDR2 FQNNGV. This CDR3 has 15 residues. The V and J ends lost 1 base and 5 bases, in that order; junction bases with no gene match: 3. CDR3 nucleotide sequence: TGTGCCAGCAGCTTAGGCGGGGGGGCCCACAATGAGCAGTTCTTC. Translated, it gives CASSLGGGAHNEQFF.

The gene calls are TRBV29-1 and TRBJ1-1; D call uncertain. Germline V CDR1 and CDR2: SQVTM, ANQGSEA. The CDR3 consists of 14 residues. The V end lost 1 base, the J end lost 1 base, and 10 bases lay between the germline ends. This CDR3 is CSVEVTNWNTEAFF. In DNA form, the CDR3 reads TGCAGCGTTGAAGTCACGAATTGGAACACTGAAGCTTTCTTT.

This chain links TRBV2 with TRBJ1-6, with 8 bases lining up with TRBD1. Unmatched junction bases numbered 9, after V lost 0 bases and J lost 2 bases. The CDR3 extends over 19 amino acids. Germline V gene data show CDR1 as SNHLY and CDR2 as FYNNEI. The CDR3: CASSEAVGRGPTYNSPLHF. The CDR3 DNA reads TGTGCCAGCAGTGAAGCGGTCGGCAGGGGGCCAACCTATAATTCACCCCTCCACTTT. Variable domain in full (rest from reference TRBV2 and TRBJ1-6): EPEVTQTPSHQVTQMGQEVILRCVPISNHLYFYWYRQILGQKVEFLVSFYNNEISEKSEIFDDQFSVERPDGSNFTLKIRSTKLEDSAMYFCASSEAVGRGPTYNSPLHFGNGTRLTVT.

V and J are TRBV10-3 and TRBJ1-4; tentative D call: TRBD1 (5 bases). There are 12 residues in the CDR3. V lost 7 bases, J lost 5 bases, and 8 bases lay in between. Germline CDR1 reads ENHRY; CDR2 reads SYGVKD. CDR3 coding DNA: TGTGCCATCAAGGGACCGAATGAAAAACTGTTTTTT. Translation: CAIKGPNEKLFF.

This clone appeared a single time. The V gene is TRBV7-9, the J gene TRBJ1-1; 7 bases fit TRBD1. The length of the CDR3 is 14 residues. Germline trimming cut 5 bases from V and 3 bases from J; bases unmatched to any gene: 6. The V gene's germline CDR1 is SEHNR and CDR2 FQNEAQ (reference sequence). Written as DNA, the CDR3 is TGTGCCAGCAGCGCGACAGGGTTTGACACTGAAGCTTTCTTT. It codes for CASSATGFDTEAFF.

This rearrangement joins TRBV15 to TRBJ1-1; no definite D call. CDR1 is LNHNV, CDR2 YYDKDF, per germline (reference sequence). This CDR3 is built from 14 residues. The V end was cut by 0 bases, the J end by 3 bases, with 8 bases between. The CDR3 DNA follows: TGTGCCACCAGCAGAGAGGTCGAGGACACTGAAGCTTTCTTT. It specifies CATSREVEDTEAFF.

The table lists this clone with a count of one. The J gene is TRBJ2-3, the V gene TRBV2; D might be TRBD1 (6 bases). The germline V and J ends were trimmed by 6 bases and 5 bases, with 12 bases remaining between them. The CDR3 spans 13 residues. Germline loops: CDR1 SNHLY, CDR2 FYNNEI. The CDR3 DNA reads TGTGCCAGCAGAGGAACAGGGTTAGATACGCAGTATTTT. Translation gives CASRGTGLDTQYF.

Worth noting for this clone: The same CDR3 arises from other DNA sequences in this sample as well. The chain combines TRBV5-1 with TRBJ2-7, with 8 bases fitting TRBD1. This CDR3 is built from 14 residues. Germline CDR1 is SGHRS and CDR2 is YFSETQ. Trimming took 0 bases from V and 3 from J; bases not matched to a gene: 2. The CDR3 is CASSLETGGYEQYF. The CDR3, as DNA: TGCGCCAGCAGCTTGGAAACAGGGGGCTACGAGCAGTACTTC.

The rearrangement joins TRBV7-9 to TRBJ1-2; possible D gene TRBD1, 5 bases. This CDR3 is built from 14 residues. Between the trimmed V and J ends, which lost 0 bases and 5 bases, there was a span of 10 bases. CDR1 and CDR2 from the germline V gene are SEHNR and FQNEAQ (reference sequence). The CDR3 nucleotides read TGTGCCAGCAGCTTAGCTGGCAGGGAGTATGGCTACACCTTC. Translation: CASSLAGREYGYTF.

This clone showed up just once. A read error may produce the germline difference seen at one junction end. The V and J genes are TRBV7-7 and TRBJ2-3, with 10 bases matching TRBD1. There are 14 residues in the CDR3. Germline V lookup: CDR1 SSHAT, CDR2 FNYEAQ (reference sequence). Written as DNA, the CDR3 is TGTGCTAGCAGCTTAGTAGGACAGGGGGGTACGCAGTATTTT. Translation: CASSLVGQGGTQYF.

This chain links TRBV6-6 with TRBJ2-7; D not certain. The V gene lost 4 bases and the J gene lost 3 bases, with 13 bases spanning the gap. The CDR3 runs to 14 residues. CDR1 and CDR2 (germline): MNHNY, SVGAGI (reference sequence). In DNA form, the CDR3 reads TGTGCCAGCAGTTCCGAACCCCGGTACTACGAGCAGTACTTC. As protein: CASSSEPRYYEQYF.

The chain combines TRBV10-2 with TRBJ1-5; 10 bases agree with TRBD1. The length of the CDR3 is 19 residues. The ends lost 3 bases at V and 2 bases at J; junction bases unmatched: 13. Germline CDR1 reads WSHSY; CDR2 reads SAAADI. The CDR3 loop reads CASSDPGQGTPGGNQPQHF. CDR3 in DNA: TGCGCCAGCAGTGATCCGGGACAGGGGACCCCGGGGGGCAATCAGCCCCAGCATTTT.

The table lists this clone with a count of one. The CDR3 spells CASSLSYDTLVPYEQYF. The CDR3 DNA follows: TGTGCCAGCAGCTTGTCCTATGACACCCTCGTCCCCTACGAGCAGTACTTC. V usage is TRBV7-9 and J usage is TRBJ2-7; D uncertain. The germline gives CDR1 SEHNR, CDR2 FQNEAQ (reference sequence). V was cut by 3 bases and J by 2 bases, with 20 bases left in between. This CDR3 is 17 amino acids long.

CDR3 coding DNA: TGTGCCAGCAGACGGACAGGCGGGACCGGGGAGCTGTTTTTT. It is translated as CASRRTGGTGELFF. This chain uses TRBV14 with TRBJ2-2, with 7 bases identical to TRBD1. V was pared by 6 bases and J by 5 bases, with 6 bases of the junction left unmatched. Germline V gives CDR1 SGHDN, CDR2 FVKESK. The CDR3 is 14 residues long.

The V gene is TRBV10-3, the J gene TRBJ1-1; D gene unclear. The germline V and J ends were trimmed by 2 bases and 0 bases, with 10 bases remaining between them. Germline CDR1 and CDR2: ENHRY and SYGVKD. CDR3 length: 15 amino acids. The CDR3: CAISERAPMNTEAFF. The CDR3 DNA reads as TGTGCCATCAGTGAGCGGGCGCCCATGAACACTGAAGCTTTCTTT.

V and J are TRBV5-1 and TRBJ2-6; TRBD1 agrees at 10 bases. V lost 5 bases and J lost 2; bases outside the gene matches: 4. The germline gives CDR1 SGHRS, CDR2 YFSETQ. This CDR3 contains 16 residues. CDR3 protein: CASRRQGAPGANVLTF. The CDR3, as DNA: TGCGCCAGCAGGAGACAGGGGGCGCCTGGGGCCAACGTCCTGACTTTC.

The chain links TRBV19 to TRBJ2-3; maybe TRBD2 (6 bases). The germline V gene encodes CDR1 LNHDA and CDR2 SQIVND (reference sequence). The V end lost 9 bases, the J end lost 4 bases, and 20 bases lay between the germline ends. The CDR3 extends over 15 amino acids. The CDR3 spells CARGPSGGRADTQYF. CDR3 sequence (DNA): TGTGCCAGGGGGCCCTCTGGGGGGAGAGCAGATACGCAGTATTTT.

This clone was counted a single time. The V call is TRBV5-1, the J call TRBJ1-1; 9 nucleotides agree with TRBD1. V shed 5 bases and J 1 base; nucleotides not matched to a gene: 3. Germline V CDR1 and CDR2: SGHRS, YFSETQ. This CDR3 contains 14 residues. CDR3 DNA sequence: TGCGCCAGCAGGGGGACAGGGCAGAACACTGAAGCTTTCTTT. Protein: CASRGTGQNTEAFF. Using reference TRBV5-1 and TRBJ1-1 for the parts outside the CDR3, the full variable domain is KAGVTQTPRYLIKTRGQQVTLSCSPISGHRSVSWYQQTPGQGLQFLFEYFSETQRNKGNFPGRFSGRQFSNSRSEMNVSTLELGDSALYLCASRGTGQNTEAFFGQGTRLTVV.

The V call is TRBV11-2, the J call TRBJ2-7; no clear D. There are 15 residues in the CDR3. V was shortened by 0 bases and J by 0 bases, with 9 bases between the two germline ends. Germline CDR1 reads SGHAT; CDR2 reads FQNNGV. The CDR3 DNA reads TGTGCCAGCAGCTTAGATCTGCTGAGCTCCTACGAGCAGTACTTC. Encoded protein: CASSLDLLSSYEQYF. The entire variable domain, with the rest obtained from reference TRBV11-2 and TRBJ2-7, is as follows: EAGVAQSPRYKIIEKRQSVAFWCNPISGHATLYWYQQILGQGPKLLIQFQNNGVVDDSQLPKDRFSAERLKGVDSTLKIQPAKLEDSAVYLCASSLDLLSSYEQYFGPGTRLTVT.

Here the CDR3 DNA reads TGCGCCAGCAGTACCCAACAGACGGCTACTTTGCTACACTCCTACAATGAGCAGTTCTTC. Protein: CASSTQQTATLLHSYNEQFF. The V and J genes are TRBV5-1 and TRBJ2-1; D remains unclear. The V end was cut by 5 bases, the J end by 0 bases, with 27 bases between. The CDR3 is 20 residues long. Germline CDR1 reads SGHRS; CDR2 reads YFSETQ.

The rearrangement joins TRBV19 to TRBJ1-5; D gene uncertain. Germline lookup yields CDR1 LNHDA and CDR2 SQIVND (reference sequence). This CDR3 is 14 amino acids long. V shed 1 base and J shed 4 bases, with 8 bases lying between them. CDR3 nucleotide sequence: TGTGCCAGTAGTATAGGACAAATGAATCAGCCCCAGCATTTT. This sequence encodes CASSIGQMNQPQHF.

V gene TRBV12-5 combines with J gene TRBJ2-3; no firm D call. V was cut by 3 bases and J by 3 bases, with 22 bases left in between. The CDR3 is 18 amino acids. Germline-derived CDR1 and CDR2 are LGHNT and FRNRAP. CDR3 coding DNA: TGTGCTAGTGGTTTTACCCCCTCCCCCCTCCCAGTGACAGATACGCAGTATTTT. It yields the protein CASGFTPSPLPVTDTQYF.

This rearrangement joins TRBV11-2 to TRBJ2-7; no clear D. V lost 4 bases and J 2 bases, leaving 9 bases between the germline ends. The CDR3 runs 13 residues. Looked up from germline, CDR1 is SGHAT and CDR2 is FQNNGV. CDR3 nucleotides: TGTGCCAGCAGCTCAGGAGAAGCCTACGAGCAGTACTTC. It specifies CASSSGEAYEQYF.